This T cell receptor (beta chain) was recovered during a study of T cell repertoires in cytomegalovirus infection. This clonotype was counted many times. This CDR3 has 17 amino acids. The J segment lost 2 bases and the V segment lost 0 bases, leaving 5 bases of the junction unmatched. Germline V lookup: CDR1 ENHRY, CDR2 SYGVKD. MiXCR was run by TCRdb on the reads, yielding one entry per CDR3 protein. The sample holds nearly 550,000 distinct CDR3 sequences; 16% are singletons and the top ten take more than 20%. This TCR came from a human donor in good health (CMV status not recorded). Some clones in this sample may be carry-over from other donors' samples. The chain joins TRBV10-3 to TRBJ2-3, with 10 bases that match TRBD2. Sample: CD8+ T cells from PBMCs. The CDR3 sequence: CAISESQREGDTDTQYF. CDR3 DNA sequence: TGTGCCATCAGTGAGTCCCAGCGGGAGGGCGACACAGATACGCAGTATTTT.